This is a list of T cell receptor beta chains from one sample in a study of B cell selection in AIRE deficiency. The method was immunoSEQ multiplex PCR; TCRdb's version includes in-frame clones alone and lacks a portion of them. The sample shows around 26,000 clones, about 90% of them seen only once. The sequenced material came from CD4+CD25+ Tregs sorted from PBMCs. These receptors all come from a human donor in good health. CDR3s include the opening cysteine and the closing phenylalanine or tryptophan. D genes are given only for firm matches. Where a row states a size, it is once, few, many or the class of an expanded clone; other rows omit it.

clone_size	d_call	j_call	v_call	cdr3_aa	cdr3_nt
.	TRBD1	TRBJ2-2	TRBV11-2	CASSLGDRDTGELFF	TGTGCCAGCAGCTTAGGGGACAGGGACACCGGGGAGCTGTTTTTT
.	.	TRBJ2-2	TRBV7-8	CASSFSGAGTGELFF	TGTGCCAGCAGCTTCTCAGGGGCAGGGACCGGGGAGCTGTTTTTT
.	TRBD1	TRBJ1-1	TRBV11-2	CASSPTGMATEAFF	TGTGCCAGCAGCCCGACAGGGATGGCCACTGAAGCTTTCTTT
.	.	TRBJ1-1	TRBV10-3	CAIKPGDGAEAFF	TGTGCCATCAAACCAGGGGACGGAGCTGAAGCTTTCTTT
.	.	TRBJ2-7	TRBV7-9	CASSLEGAYEQYF	TGTGCCAGCAGCTTAGAGGGGGCCTACGAGCAGTACTTC
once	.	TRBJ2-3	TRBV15	CATSRDLGDTQYF	TGTGCCACCAGCAGAGATCTGGGGGATACGCAGTATTTT
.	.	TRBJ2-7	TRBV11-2	CASSSSGGTTYEQYF	TGTGCCAGCAGCAGCTCGGGCGGGACAACCTACGAGCAGTACTTC
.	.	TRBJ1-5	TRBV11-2	CASSLGRDQPQHF	TGTGCCAGCAGCTTAGGGAGGGATCAGCCCCAGCATTTT
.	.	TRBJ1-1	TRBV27	CASSLSTREVAEAFF	TGTGCCAGCAGTTTATCAACCAGGGAAGTCGCTGAAGCTTTCTTT
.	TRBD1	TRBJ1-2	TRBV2	CASSPHRDRASYGYTF	TGTGCCAGCAGCCCTCACCGGGACAGGGCCTCCTATGGCTACACCTTC
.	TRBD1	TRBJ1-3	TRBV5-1	CASSPGDRGNTIYF	TGCGCCAGCAGCCCGGGGGACAGAGGAAACACCATATATTTT
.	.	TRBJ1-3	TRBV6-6	CASSTSIVGPGNTIYF	TGTGCCAGCAGTACCTCCATAGTAGGCCCTGGAAACACCATATATTTT
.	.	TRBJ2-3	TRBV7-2	CASAPEGRATDTQYF	TGTGCCAGCGCCCCTGAGGGCAGGGCCACAGATACGCAGTATTTT
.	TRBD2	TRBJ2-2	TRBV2	CAWRGRHTGELFF	TGTGCCTGGCGGGGGAGACACACCGGGGAGCTGTTTTTT
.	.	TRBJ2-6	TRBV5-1	CASSLAGEGANVLTF	TGCGCCAGCAGCTTGGCCGGGGAAGGGGCCAACGTCCTGACTTTC